This T cell receptor beta chain stems from a study of T cell changes during pregnancy in multiple sclerosis. Here immunoSEQ multiplex PCR was the method, and the copy in TCRdb shows in-frame clones only, minus some. The sample shows some 50,000 clones, approximately 87% of them seen only once. Germline V gene sequence: CDR1 MDHEN, CDR2 SYDVKM. This CDR3 comprises 16 residues. Trimming pared 3 bases from V and 5 bases from J, leaving 19 bases between. The receptor comes from a female donor in good health, enrolled as a control in a pregnancy study. This material consisted of peripheral blood, taken in the first trimester of pregnancy. The chain is built from TRBV28 and TRBJ2-5, with a possible D match to TRBD2 (6 bases). The CDR3 region has the DNA TGTGCCAGCAGTTTCCGCCTCCGCGGGGTGAGGGAGACCCAGTACTTC. Translating gives CASSFRLRGVRETQYF.